This TCR beta chain was captured by sequencing in a study of identical twins. TCRdb re-analysed the 5' RACE reads in MiXCR, keeping a single row per CDR3 protein. The data contain about 720,000 distinct CDR3 sequences, over 8.5% of them singletons. Whole-study results and caveats: There was an excess of low generation probability in the out-of-frame alpha sequences that twins shared.

All donors were healthy, and all were Caucasian. Points on this clonotype: Antigen unknown.

This CDR3 region has 16 residues. V was trimmed by 1 base and J by 4 bases, leaving 17 bases between them. Per germline, CDR1 SGHTA and CDR2 FQGNSA. The data also belong to a second study, concerning yellow fever vaccine responses in identical twins.

This chain uses TRBV7-2 with TRBJ2-7, with TRBD2 as a possible D gene (6 bases). This receptor was taken from a woman in her late teens or twenties in good health. The sample was PBMCs. This CDR3 reads CASSLGVGGTHYEQYF. CDR3 in DNA: TGTGCCAGCAGCTTAGGGGTCGGGGGAACCCATTACGAGCAGTACTTC. Full variable domain (rest looked up from reference TRBV7-2 and TRBJ2-7): GAGVSQSPSNKVTEKGKDVELRCDPISGHTALYWYRQSLGQGLEFLIYFQGNSAPDKSGLPSDRFSAERTGGSVSTLTIQRTQQEDSAVYLCASSLGVGGTHYEQYFGPGTRLTVT.